These 28 T cell receptor beta chains originate from one sample sequenced in a study of PD-L1 blockade in urothelial cancer. Produced via immunoSEQ multiplex PCR; TCRdb's table is partial and in-frame only. The data contain about 76,000 clones, approximately 90% of them seen just once; the ten biggest clones take up 0.7% to 0.9%. As for time point: peripheral blood 6 weeks after treatment start. The sample was PBMCs, taken around atezolizumab (anti-PD-L1) treatment. These receptors originate from a woman of 80 years or more with urothelial cancer.

The V gene is TRBV25-1, the J gene TRBJ2-7, with 12 nucleotides matching TRBD1. CDR1 is MGHDK and CDR2 is SYGVNS in the germline V gene. V lost 5 bases to trimming and J lost 1 base; unmatched junction nucleotides: 3. This CDR3 has 15 amino acids. The CDR3: CASSRGQGASYEQYF. CDR3 DNA sequence: TGTGCCAGCAGTAGGGGACAGGGGGCTTCCTACGAGCAGTACTTC.

In DNA, the CDR3 is TGCGCCAGCAGCCAAATAGCGGGGGAGAACACCGGGGAGCTGTTTTTT. Translation: CASSQIAGENTGELFF. The rearrangement joins TRBV5-1 to TRBJ2-2; 9 nucleotides line up with TRBD2. The CDR3 is 16 amino acids. The V segment lost 4 bases and the J segment 1 base; nucleotides outside the gene matches: 5. From germline, CDR1 is SGHRS and CDR2 YFSETQ.

This clone occurred a few times. The chain couples TRBV5-6 to TRBJ1-2, with D maybe TRBD1 (6 bases). The CDR3 spans 13 residues. V was pared by 1 base and J by 8 bases, with 12 bases between. Germline CDR1 is SGHDT and CDR2 is YYEEEE. The CDR3 DNA reads as TGTGCCAGCAGCTTGTTTAGGGGGTCGGGCTACACCTTC. Residues: CASSLFRGSGYTF.

The J gene is TRBJ2-7, the V gene TRBV7-7; D possibly corresponds to TRBD1 (8 bases). The germline V and J ends were trimmed by 5 bases and 6 bases, with 14 bases remaining between them. Germline CDR1 and CDR2: SSHAT and FNYEAQ (reference sequence). The CDR3 loop spans 13 amino acids. The CDR3 DNA reads TGTGCCAGCAGCGATACAGGGGGGGGCGAGCAGTACTTC. Protein product: CASSDTGGGEQYF.

The chain employs TRBV27 and TRBJ1-2; D gene uncertain. The CDR3 has 14 residues. V gave up 5 bases and J gave up 5 bases, with 15 bases separating them. Germline CDR1 MNHEY, CDR2 SMNVEV (reference sequence). CDR3 nucleotides: TGTGCCAGCAGTCCCCCCGGGAGCTCATATGGCTACACCTTC. Encoded protein: CASSPPGSSYGYTF.

The chain carries TRBV15 and TRBJ1-1; D gene uncertain. V lost 3 bases to trimming and J lost 0 bases, with 17 bases between them. Germline V gene sequence: CDR1 LNHNV, CDR2 YYDKDF (reference sequence). This CDR3 contains 17 residues. The CDR3 nucleotides are TGTGCCACCAGCAGGGGTCCAGGCAGGCAGATGAACACTGAAGCTTTCTTT. This translates into CATSRGPGRQMNTEAFF. The variable domain in full, with the rest retrieved from reference TRBV15 and TRBJ1-1, is DAMVIQNPRYQVTQFGKPVTLSCSQTLNHNVMYWYQQKSSQAPKLLFHYYDKDFNNEADTPDNFQSRRPNTSFCFLDIRSPGLGDTAMYLCATSRGPGRQMNTEAFFGQGTRLTVV.

The chain couples TRBV5-1 to TRBJ2-1; D perhaps matches TRBD2 (6 bases). Per the germline V gene, CDR1 is SGHRS and CDR2 is YFSETQ. V was shortened by 1 base and J by 7 bases, with 12 bases between the two germline ends. The CDR3 is 14 amino acids. The CDR3 DNA reads as TGCGCCAGCAGCTTGCGCCTAGCGAGAAATGAGCAGTTCTTC. As protein: CASSLRLARNEQFF. The variable domain in full, with the rest retrieved from reference TRBV5-1 and TRBJ2-1, is KAGVTQTPRYLIKTRGQQVTLSCSPISGHRSVSWYQQTPGQGLQFLFEYFSETQRNKGNFPGRFSGRQFSNSRSEMNVSTLELGDSALYLCASSLRLARNEQFFGPGTRLTVL.

The rearrangement uses TRBV15 and TRBJ2-6, with TRBD1 matching 7 bases. V shed 3 bases, J shed 0 bases, and the junction held 2 bases outside the gene matches. In germline, CDR1 is LNHNV, CDR2 YYDKDF (reference sequence). This CDR3 is 16 amino acids long. CDR3 sequence reads: CATSSYRGSGANVLTF. The CDR3 bases are TGTGCCACCAGCAGTTACAGGGGCTCTGGGGCCAACGTCCTGACTTTC.

The chain couples TRBV6-5 to TRBJ1-5; D might be TRBD1 (6 bases). Trimming cost V 6 bases and J 1 base, with 13 bases left between them. The CDR3 is 15 amino acids. CDR1 and CDR2 (germline): MNHEY, SVGAGI. Written as DNA, the CDR3 is TGTGCCAGCAGCAGGACAGAGGGGAGCAATCAGCCCCAGCATTTT. Its translation: CASSRTEGSNQPQHF.

In its sample, this clone was seen once. The V call is TRBV11-2, the J call TRBJ2-3, with 11 bases that match TRBD1. The junction had 9 bases not matched to a gene; V was cut back by 5 bases and J by 5 bases. Germline-derived CDR1 and CDR2 are SGHAT and FQNNGV. The CDR3 totals 16 residues. CDR3 amino acids: CASSLLPGQGGDTQYF. CDR3 sequence (DNA): TGTGCCAGCAGCCTACTTCCGGGACAGGGGGGAGATACGCAGTATTTT.

The J gene is TRBJ2-1, the V gene TRBV7-8; 7 bases fit TRBD2. V lost 1 base, J lost 12 bases, and 6 bases stayed unmatched. Germline CDR1 reads SGHVS; CDR2 reads FQNEAQ. This CDR3 is 13 amino acids long. The CDR3 is CASSLGGGPSQFF. The CDR3 DNA is TGTGCCAGCAGCTTAGGGGGAGGGCCGTCGCAGTTCTTC.

With regard to this clone: An end of the junction does not agree with germline; a read error may underlie this. The rearrangement uses TRBV7-3 and TRBJ2-7; D gene uncertain. CDR1 is SGHTA, CDR2 FQGTGA, per germline. The CDR3 spans 10 residues. This CDR3 is CASSLQLWAF. The CDR3 DNA sequence: TGTGCCAGCAGCTTACAACTGTGGGCCTTC.

The V and J genes are TRBV28 and TRBJ2-7; weak D call: TRBD2 (6 bases). Germline V gene data show CDR1 as MDHEN and CDR2 as SYDVKM. The germline V and J ends were trimmed by 2 bases and 0 bases, with 11 bases remaining between them. The CDR3 has 15 amino acids. CDR3 nucleotide sequence: TGTGCCAGCAGTTTAGGCGGGAAAAACTCCTACGAGCAGTACTTC. Protein sequence: CASSLGGKNSYEQYF.

The chain's CDR3 is CASSANRGLYTGELFF. The CDR3 nucleotides read TGTGCCAGTAGTGCCAACAGGGGGTTGTACACCGGGGAGCTGTTTTTT. This rearrangement joins TRBV19 to TRBJ2-2, with 8 bases identical to TRBD1. This CDR3 is 16 amino acids long. V was pared by 5 bases and J by 3 bases, with 8 bases of the junction left unmatched. Germline values: CDR1 LNHDA, CDR2 SQIVND (reference sequence).

The chain is built from TRBV2 and TRBJ1-2; D gene uncertain. Germline CDR1 SNHLY, CDR2 FYNNEI. The CDR3 has 12 amino acids. Deletions cut 8 bases from V and 3 bases from J, with 10 bases between. In DNA, the CDR3 is TGTGCCAGCGGACTTCTTGACTATGGCTACACCTTC. Amino acid sequence: CASGLLDYGYTF.

The rearrangement links TRBV27 to TRBJ1-1; 7 bases align to TRBD1. This CDR3 is 13 amino acids long. Germline V gene data show CDR1 as MNHEY and CDR2 as SMNVEV (reference sequence). V was clipped by 3 bases and J by 13 bases; unmatched bases: 11. CDR3 loop: CASSLTGSGFGFF. The CDR3 DNA reads as TGTGCCAGCAGTTTGACAGGGTCGGGCTTTGGTTTCTTT.

The V call is TRBV5-6, the J call TRBJ2-5, with 8 nucleotides matching TRBD2. Trimming cost V 0 bases and J 2 bases; bases outside gene matches: 6. The CDR3 consists of 16 residues. Germline values: CDR1 SGHDT, CDR2 YYEEEE. The CDR3 loop is CASSLAGGRIQETQYF. DNA for the CDR3: TGTGCCAGCAGCTTGGCGGGCGGGAGGATACAAGAGACCCAGTACTTC.

The J gene is TRBJ2-3, the V gene TRBV19; a possible D gene is TRBD2 (8 bases). The CDR3 has 16 amino acids. The V and J ends lost 7 bases and 3 bases respectively, with 20 bases between them. Germline CDR1 LNHDA, CDR2 SQIVND (reference sequence). The chain's CDR3 is CASIGGSGRGTDTQYF. The CDR3 bases are TGTGCCAGTATAGGGGGCAGCGGGAGAGGTACAGATACGCAGTATTTT.

The chain has TRBV19 and TRBJ2-2, with 8 bases matching TRBD2. The V gene's germline CDR1 is LNHDA and CDR2 SQIVND (reference sequence). V trimming: 6 bases; J trimming: 5 bases; junction bases outside the gene matches: 11. This CDR3 spans 16 amino acids. This CDR3 is CASRSGGRTPTGELFF. For the CDR3, the DNA is TGTGCCAGTAGAAGTGGCGGGAGGACCCCTACCGGGGAGCTGTTTTTT.

This clone was found once. This sequence joins TRBV27 and TRBJ2-3; D ambiguous. The germline V and J ends were trimmed by 2 bases and 6 bases, with 12 bases remaining between them. Germline assignment: CDR1 MNHEY and CDR2 SMNVEV (reference sequence). This CDR3 is built from 14 residues. The CDR3 protein is CASSLAQLRDTQYF. CDR3 coding DNA: TGTGCCAGCAGTTTAGCCCAGCTGCGGGATACGCAGTATTTT.

This chain links TRBV11-3 with TRBJ2-3, with no clear D. The germline CDR1 and CDR2 sequences are SGHNT and YENEEA. Trimming cost V 0 bases and J 0 bases, with 10 bases left between them. The length of the CDR3 is 16 residues. CDR3 region: CASSLEGGTSTDTQYF. CDR3 DNA: TGTGCCAGCAGCTTAGAAGGCGGAACTAGCACAGATACGCAGTATTTT.

The rearrangement joins TRBV7-9 to TRBJ2-6; D is perhaps TRBD1 (6 bases). Germline CDR1 and CDR2: SEHNR and FQNEAQ (reference sequence). Deletions cut 6 bases from V and 2 bases from J, with 23 bases between. The CDR3 has 19 residues. DNA for the CDR3: TGTGCCAGCAGTGTCTATCGGGACACCCTGCGGGCTGGGGCCAACGTCCTGACTTTC. Amino acid sequence: CASSVYRDTLRAGANVLTF.

CDR3 nucleotide sequence: TGTGCCAGCAGCTTATGGGCGGGCGAGCAGTACTTC. Its translation: CASSLWAGEQYF. The gene calls are TRBV7-8 and TRBJ2-7; D might be TRBD2 (5 bases). CDR1 and CDR2 from the germline V gene are SGHVS and FQNEAQ. CDR3 length: 12 amino acids. The V end was cut by 2 bases, the J end by 6 bases, with 8 bases between.

The V and J genes are TRBV5-8 and TRBJ1-2; a weak D match, TRBD1 (5 bases). The CDR3 contains 16 residues. Germline-derived CDR1 and CDR2 are SGHTS and YDEGEE. With 4 bases removed from V and 7 bases from J, the gap between germline ends came to 23 bases. DNA for the CDR3: TGTGCCAGCAGCCCCTATGTATCGCCGGGGGAGGCTGGCTACACCTTC. Translated, it gives CASSPYVSPGEAGYTF.

The genes are TRBV11-2 and TRBJ1-1; a possible D gene is TRBD1 (6 bases). There are 15 residues in the CDR3. From germline, CDR1 is SGHAT and CDR2 FQNNGV. V shed 3 bases and J shed 4 bases, with 15 bases lying between them. The DNA for the CDR3 is TGTGCCAGCAGCTTGCGGACAACAGGGTCCACTGAAGCTTTCTTT. It specifies CASSLRTTGSTEAFF.

This chain connects TRBV19 to TRBJ2-2; tentative D call: TRBD2 (7 bases). Germline CDR1 LNHDA, CDR2 SQIVND (reference sequence). V lost 10 bases and J lost 2, with 17 bases in between. The CDR3 totals 15 residues. In DNA form, the CDR3 reads TGTGCCACCAGAAGGGGGGGTGGAAACACCGGGGAGCTGTTTTTT. Protein: CATRRGGGNTGELFF.

This clone has only one observation. V is TRBV5-1 and J is TRBJ2-7; tentatively, D is TRBD1 (5 bases). V was clipped by 1 base and J by 2 bases, with 13 bases between them. This CDR3 comprises 15 residues. Germline V gives CDR1 SGHRS, CDR2 YFSETQ. The CDR3 region is CASSLSPRVAYEQYF. DNA for the CDR3: TGCGCCAGCAGCTTGAGCCCCAGGGTCGCCTACGAGCAGTACTTC.

The chain joins TRBV15 to TRBJ2-7, with 9 bases identical to TRBD2. The CDR3 runs 16 residues. The V segment lost 1 base and the J segment 3 bases; nucleotides outside the gene matches: 7. CDR1 is LNHNV and CDR2 is YYDKDF in the germline V gene (reference sequence). DNA for the CDR3: TGTGCCACCAGCAGAGGAATAGCGGGAGCGGACTACGAGCAGTACTTC. It encodes CATSRGIAGADYEQYF.